Shown below are 8 T cell receptor beta chains from a single sample sequenced in a study of shared clonotypes between healthy human individuals. This table comes from immunoSEQ multiplex PCR, and its TCRdb copy is limited to in-frame clones, with some not included. The table lists over 1.4 million clones, approximately 97% of them singletons. The specimen sequenced was naive CD4+ T cells sorted from blood. As for subset: CD45RA+ positively selected. Receptors originate from a man younger than 40 in good health.

This CDR3 reads CASSQVWGRALSDTQYF. CDR3 DNA: TGTGCCAGCAGCCAAGTTTGGGGGAGGGCCTTGTCAGATACGCAGTATTTT. J is TRBJ2-3 and V is TRBV14, with 7 bases matching TRBD2. After removal of 1 base from V and 4 bases from J, the junction contained 11 bases not matched to a gene. Germline loops: CDR1 SGHDN, CDR2 FVKESK. The CDR3 has 17 residues.

The chain joins TRBV25-1 to TRBJ1-2; D might be TRBD1 (5 bases). The germline V and J ends were trimmed by 3 bases and 10 bases, with 9 bases remaining between them. This CDR3 comprises 11 residues. The germline gives CDR1 MGHDK, CDR2 SYGVNS. The CDR3 bases are TGTGCCAGCAGTGACAGGGAAGTCTACACCTTC. This encodes CASSDREVYTF.

On this clone itself: A much larger clone lies one base from this, so it may be a read error. The chain recombines TRBV11-2 with TRBJ2-7; D ambiguous. Trimming removed 5 bases from V and 3 bases from J, with 2 bases in between. This CDR3 contains 10 residues. Germline values: CDR1 SGHAT, CDR2 FQNNGV. This chain's CDR3 is CASSDYEQYF. The CDR3 DNA reads TGTGCCAGCAGCGACTACGAGCAGTACTTC.

This clone has a single count. V and J are TRBV5-1 and TRBJ1-5; 9 bases match TRBD1. Losses at the gene ends were 4 bases for V and 8 bases for J; bases not matched to a gene: 7. The CDR3 has 14 amino acids. CDR1 is SGHRS and CDR2 is YFSETQ in the germline V gene. The CDR3 loop reads CASSPQGAGEPQHF. The DNA of the CDR3 is TGCGCCAGCAGCCCACAGGGGGCGGGGGAGCCCCAGCATTTT.

This rearrangement joins TRBV2 to TRBJ1-1, with 10 bases matching TRBD1. Germline CDR1 is SNHLY and CDR2 is FYNNEI. The V segment lost 3 bases and the J segment 4 bases; nucleotides outside the gene matches: 11. The CDR3 is made up of 17 amino acids. The CDR3 protein is CASSDFYPRQGATEAFF. The CDR3 nucleotides read TGTGCCAGCAGTGACTTCTATCCGAGACAGGGGGCCACTGAAGCTTTCTTT.

V usage is TRBV28 and J usage is TRBJ2-1; D may be TRBD1 (6 bases). Looked up from germline, CDR1 is MDHEN and CDR2 is SYDVKM. The CDR3 has 12 residues. The V gene lost 2 bases and the J gene lost 9 bases, with 8 bases spanning the gap. Here the CDR3 reads CASSLTGIEQFF. CDR3 DNA: TGTGCCAGCAGTTTAACAGGGATTGAGCAGTTCTTC.

The chain is built from TRBV5-1 and TRBJ2-1, with TRBD2 matching 7 bases. The CDR3 runs 16 residues. The J segment lost 4 bases and the V segment lost 3 bases, leaving 10 bases of the junction unmatched. Germline V gene data show CDR1 as SGHRS and CDR2 as YFSETQ. This chain's CDR3 is CASSSGGSLAYNEQFF. The CDR3 DNA follows: TGCGCCAGCAGCTCGGGGGGATCCCTCGCTTACAATGAGCAGTTCTTC.

The chain is built from TRBV6-6 and TRBJ1-1; perhaps TRBD1 as D (5 bases). The V gene lost 7 bases and the J gene lost 1 base, with 13 bases spanning the gap. CDR1 and CDR2 (germline): MNHNY, SVGAGI (reference sequence). CDR3 size: 14 residues. The DNA of the CDR3 is TGTGCCAGCATTCCCAGGGAACAGAACACTGAAGCTTTCTTT. It is translated as CASIPREQNTEAFF.